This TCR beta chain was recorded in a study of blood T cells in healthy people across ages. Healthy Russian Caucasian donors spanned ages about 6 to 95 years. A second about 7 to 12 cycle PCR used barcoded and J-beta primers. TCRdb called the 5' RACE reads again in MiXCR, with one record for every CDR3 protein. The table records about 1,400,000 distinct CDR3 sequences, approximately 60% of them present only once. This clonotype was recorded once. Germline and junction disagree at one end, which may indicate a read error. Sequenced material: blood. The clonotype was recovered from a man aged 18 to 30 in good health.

CDR3 protein: CASSLGGGVRGEQYF. As DNA, the CDR3 is TGCGCCAGCAGCTTAGGAGGCGGGGTAAGAGGCGAGCAGTACTTC. The V call is TRBV7-6, the J call TRBJ2-5, with D tentatively TRBD2 (6 bases). The DNA end favors TRBJ2-7, so the J call may be wrong. The CDR3 extends over 15 amino acids. Germline V lookup: CDR1 SGHVS, CDR2 FNYEAQ.